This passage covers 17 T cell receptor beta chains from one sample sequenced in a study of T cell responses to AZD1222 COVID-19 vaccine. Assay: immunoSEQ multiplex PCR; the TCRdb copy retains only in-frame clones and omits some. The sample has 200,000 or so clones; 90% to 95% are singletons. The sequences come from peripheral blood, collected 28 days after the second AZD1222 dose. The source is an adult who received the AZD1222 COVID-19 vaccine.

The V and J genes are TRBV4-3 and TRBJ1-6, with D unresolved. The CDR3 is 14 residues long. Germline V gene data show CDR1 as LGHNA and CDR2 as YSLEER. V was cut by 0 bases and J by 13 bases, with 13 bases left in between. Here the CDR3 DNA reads TGCGCCAGCAGCCAAGATAAGAGTTTTTTGCCCCTCCACTTT. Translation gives CASSQDKSFLPLHF.

The CDR3 DNA is TGTGCCAGCAGTGGTCAGGGGGCAGATACGCAGTATTTT. Its translation is CASSGQGADTQYF. V usage is TRBV12-3 or TRBV12-4 and J usage is TRBJ2-3; 7 nucleotides line up with TRBD1. The CDR3 has 13 amino acids. With V trimmed by 5 bases and J by 4 bases, 3 bases remained unmatched.

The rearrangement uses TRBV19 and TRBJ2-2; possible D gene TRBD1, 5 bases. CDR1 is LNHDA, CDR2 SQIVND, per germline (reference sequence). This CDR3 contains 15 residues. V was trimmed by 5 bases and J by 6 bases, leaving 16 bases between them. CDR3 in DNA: TGTGCCAGTAGTCCCCGGCAGGGTTTAGCCGGGGAGCTGTTTTTT. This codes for CASSPRQGLAGELFF.

The DNA for the CDR3 is TGCAGCACGGATGGAGTACAAGAGACCCAGTACTTC. Its translation: CSTDGVQETQYF. The chain has TRBV29-1 and TRBJ2-5; no reliable D call. Deletions cut 8 bases from V and 2 bases from J, with 12 bases between. The length of the CDR3 is 12 residues. Per germline, CDR1 SQVTM and CDR2 ANQGSEA.

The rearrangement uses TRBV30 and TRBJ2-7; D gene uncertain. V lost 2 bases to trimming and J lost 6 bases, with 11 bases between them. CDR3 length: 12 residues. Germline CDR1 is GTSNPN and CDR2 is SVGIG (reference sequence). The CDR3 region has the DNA TGTGCCTGGAGTCTCCAAACGGCCGAGCAGTACTTC. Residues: CAWSLQTAEQYF.

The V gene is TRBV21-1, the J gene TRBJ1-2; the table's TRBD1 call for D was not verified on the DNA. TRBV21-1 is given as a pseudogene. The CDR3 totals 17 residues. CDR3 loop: CASSKVGQGGELYGYTF. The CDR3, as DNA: TGTGCCAGCAGCAAAGTGGGACAGGGAGGGGAACTCTATGGCTACACCTTC.

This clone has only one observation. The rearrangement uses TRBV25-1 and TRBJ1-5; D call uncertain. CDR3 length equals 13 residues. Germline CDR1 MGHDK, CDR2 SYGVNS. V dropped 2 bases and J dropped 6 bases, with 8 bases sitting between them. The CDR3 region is CASSENLGQPQHF. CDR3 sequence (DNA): TGTGCCAGCAGTGAAAATTTGGGTCAGCCCCAGCATTTT.

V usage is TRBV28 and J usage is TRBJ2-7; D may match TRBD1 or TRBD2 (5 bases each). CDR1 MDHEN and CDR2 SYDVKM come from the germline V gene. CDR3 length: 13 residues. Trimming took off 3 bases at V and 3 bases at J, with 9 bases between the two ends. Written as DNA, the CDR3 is TGTGCCAGCAGTTTTGGGGGTCGCTACGAGCAGTACTTC. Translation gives CASSFGGRYEQYF.

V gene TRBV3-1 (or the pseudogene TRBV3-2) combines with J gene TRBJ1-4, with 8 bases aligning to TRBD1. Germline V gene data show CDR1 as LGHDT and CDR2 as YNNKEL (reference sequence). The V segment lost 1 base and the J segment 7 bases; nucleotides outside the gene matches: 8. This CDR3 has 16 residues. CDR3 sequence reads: CASSQARRDRSEKLFF. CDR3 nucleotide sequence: TGTGCCAGCAGCCAAGCCCGTCGGGACAGGTCTGAAAAACTGTTTTTT.

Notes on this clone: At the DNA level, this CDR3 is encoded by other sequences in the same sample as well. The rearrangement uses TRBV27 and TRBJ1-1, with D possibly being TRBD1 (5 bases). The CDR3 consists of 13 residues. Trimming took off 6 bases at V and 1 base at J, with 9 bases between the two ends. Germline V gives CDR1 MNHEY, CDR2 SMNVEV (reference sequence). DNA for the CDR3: TGTGCCAGCAGCTTAGGACAGAACACTGAAGCTTTCTTT. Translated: CASSLGQNTEAFF.

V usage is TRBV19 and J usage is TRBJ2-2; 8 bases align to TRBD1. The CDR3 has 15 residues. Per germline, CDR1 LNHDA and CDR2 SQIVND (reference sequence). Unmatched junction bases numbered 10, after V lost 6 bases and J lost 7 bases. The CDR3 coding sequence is TGTGCCAGTAGCCCCGGACAGGGCCGCGGCGGGGAGCTGTTTTTT. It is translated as CASSPGQGRGGELFF.

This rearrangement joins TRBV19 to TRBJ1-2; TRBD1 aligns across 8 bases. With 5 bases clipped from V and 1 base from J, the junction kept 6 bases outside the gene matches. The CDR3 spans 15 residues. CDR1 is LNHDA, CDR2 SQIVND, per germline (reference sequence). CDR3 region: CASSPRTGNNYGYTF. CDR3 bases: TGTGCCAGTAGTCCCCGGACAGGGAATAACTATGGCTACACCTTC.

CDR3 protein: CASSEGIFLMWLLDEKLFF. The CDR3 DNA reads as TGTGCCAGCAGTGAAGGTATTTTCTTAATGTGGCTACTGGATGAAAAACTGTTTTTT. V is TRBV6-1 and J is TRBJ1-4; no definite D call. The germline gives CDR1 MNHNS, CDR2 SASEGT. There are 19 residues in the CDR3. V gave up 1 base and J gave up 6 bases, with 24 bases separating them.

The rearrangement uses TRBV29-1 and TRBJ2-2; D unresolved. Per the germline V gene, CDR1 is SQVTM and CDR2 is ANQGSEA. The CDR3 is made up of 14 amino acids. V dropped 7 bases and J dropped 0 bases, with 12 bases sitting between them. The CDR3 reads CSGRAHPNTGELFF. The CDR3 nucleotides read TGCAGCGGGCGTGCACACCCGAACACCGGGGAGCTGTTTTTT.

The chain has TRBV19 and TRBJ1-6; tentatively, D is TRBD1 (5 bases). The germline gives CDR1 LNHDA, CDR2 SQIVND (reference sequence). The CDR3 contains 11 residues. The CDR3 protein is CDSGPDSPLHF. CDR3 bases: TGTGACTCAGGGCCGGATTCACCCCTCCACTTT.

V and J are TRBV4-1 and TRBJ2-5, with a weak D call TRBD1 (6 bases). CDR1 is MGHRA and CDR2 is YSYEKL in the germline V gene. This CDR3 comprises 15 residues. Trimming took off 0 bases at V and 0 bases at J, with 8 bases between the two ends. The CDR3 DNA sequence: TGCGCCAGCAGCCAAGAAGGGGGAAACCAAGAGACCCAGTACTTC. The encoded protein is CASSQEGGNQETQYF.

CDR3 protein: CASSRLGLAGGPELFF. As DNA, the CDR3 is TGTGCCAGCAGCCGCCTCGGACTAGCGGGGGGTCCCGAGCTGTTTTTT. V is TRBV3-1 (or the pseudogene TRBV3-2) and J is TRBJ2-2; TRBD2 aligns across 14 bases. CDR1 and CDR2 from the germline V gene are LGHDT and YNNKEL (reference sequence). V lost 4 bases to trimming and J lost 11 bases; unmatched junction nucleotides: 9. There are 16 residues in the CDR3.